The clone carrying this T cell receptor beta chain was recorded a few times. At one end the junction does not follow the germline gene, possibly because of a read error. This sample is part of a study of blood T cells in healthy people across ages. Through a sample-barcoded 5' primer and a J-beta primer mix, a second PCR was run for about 6 to 11 cycles. TCRdb called the 5' RACE reads again in MiXCR, with one record for every CDR3 protein. The sample lists around 1,900,000 distinct CDR3 sequences, roughly two fifths occurring once. The CDR3 spans 16 residues. Germline V gene data show CDR1 as PRHDT and CDR2 as FYEKMQ (reference sequence).

V and J are TRBV13 and TRBJ2-4; perhaps TRBD2 as D (5 bases). What was sequenced was blood. The source of this sequence is a human donor in good health. CDR3 sequence reads: CASSLDRALAKSIQYF. The CDR3 region has the DNA TGTGCCAGCAGCTTAGACCGCGCGCTAGCCAAAAGCATTCAGTACTTC.